This T cell receptor (beta chain) was sequenced for a study of long-term antiretroviral therapy in people with HIV. As for the study in general: A decade or so separates the oldest specimens from the later 2015 immediate-ART recommendation.

The CDR3 spans 12 residues. Germline CDR1 MDHEN, CDR2 SYDVKM. After removal of 3 bases from V and 6 bases from J, the junction contained 1 base not matched to a gene. At survey level, the immunoSEQ assay was run in its v3.0 version. TCRdb's copy holds only in-frame clones and misses some; the assay was immunoSEQ multiplex PCR. The data contain around 30,000 clones, about three quarters of them singletons. The TCR sequence derives from a man aged 18 to 30 with HIV. This rearrangement joins TRBV28 to TRBJ2-7, with 8 bases lining up with TRBD1. The material sequenced was unsorted PBMCs, taken 1.5 years before starting antiretroviral therapy. In nucleotides, the CDR3 is TGTGCCAGCAGTTTCGGGACAGGCGAGCAGTACTTC. It encodes CASSFGTGEQYF. The full variable domain, its missing parts supplied by reference TRBV28 and TRBJ2-7, is DVKVTQSSRYLVKRTGEKVFLECVQDMDHENMFWYRQDPGLGLRLIYFSYDVKMKEKGDIPEGYSVSREKKERFSLILESASTNQTSMYLCASSFGTGEQYFGPGTRLTVT.